This T cell receptor (beta chain) was recorded in a study of blood T cell repertoires in COVID-19. Overall study context: Acute and convalescent COVID-19 specimens originated in the United States, Italy and Spain.

Authors' analysis steps: Amplification of reference gene primers was used by the study to estimate nucleated cell counts. Using immunoSEQ multiplex PCR, the repertoire was profiled, and TCRdb retains in-frame clones only, with some absent. That table furnishes V, J and clone size, whereas the DNA furnished D and trimming. The sample has about 260,000 clones, around 90% seen once. The CDR3 extends over 14 amino acids. Per the germline V gene, CDR1 is MNHNS and CDR2 is SASEGT. J gave up 4 bases and V 5 bases, and 7 bases lay outside the gene matches. Sequencing was carried out using peripheral blood. This sequence joins TRBV6-1 and TRBJ1-1, with 7 bases matching TRBD1. The source of this sequence is a woman aged 60-75 years with COVID-19, enrolled during active disease. Written as DNA, the CDR3 is TGTGCCAGCAGTTTAAACAGGGGTAGCACTGAAGCTTTCTTT. It encodes CASSLNRGSTEAFF.